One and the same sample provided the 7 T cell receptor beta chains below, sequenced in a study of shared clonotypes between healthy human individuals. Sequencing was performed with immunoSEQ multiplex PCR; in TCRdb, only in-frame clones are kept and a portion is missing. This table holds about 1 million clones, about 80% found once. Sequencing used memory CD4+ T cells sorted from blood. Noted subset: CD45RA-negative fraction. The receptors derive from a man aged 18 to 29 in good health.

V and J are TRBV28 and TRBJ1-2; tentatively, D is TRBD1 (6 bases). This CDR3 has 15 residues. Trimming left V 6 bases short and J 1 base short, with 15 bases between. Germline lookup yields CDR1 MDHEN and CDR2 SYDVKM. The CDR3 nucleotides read TGTGCCAGCAGCCTAGGGGGGGCTAGTAACTATGGCTACACCTTC. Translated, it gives CASSLGGASNYGYTF.

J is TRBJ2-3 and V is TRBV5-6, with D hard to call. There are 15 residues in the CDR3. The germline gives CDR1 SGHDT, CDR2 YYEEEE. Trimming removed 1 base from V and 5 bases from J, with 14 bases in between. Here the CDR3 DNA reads TGTGCCAGCAGCTTGCCTAGACTGGTTAGAGATACGCAGTATTTT. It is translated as CASSLPRLVRDTQYF.

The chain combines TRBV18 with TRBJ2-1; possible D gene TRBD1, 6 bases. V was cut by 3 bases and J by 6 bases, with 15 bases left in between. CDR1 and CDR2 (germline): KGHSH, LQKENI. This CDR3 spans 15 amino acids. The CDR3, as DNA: TGTGCCAGCTCACCCGCCTTAGGGGGTGTCAATGAGCAGTTCTTC. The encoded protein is CASSPALGGVNEQFF.

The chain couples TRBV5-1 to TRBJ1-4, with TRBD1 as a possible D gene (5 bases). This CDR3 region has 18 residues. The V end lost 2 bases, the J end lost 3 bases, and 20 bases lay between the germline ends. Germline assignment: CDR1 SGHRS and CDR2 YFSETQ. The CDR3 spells CASSLAPGSGGANEKLFF. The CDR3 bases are TGCGCCAGCAGCTTAGCCCCGGGATCCGGGGGAGCTAATGAAAAACTGTTTTTT.

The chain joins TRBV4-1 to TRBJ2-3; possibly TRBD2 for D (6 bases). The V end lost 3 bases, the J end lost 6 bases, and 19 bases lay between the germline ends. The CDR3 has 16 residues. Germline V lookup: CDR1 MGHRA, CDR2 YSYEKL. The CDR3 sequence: CASSHVFPGDLDTQYF. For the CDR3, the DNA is TGCGCCAGCAGCCACGTGTTCCCCGGGGACTTGGATACGCAGTATTTT.

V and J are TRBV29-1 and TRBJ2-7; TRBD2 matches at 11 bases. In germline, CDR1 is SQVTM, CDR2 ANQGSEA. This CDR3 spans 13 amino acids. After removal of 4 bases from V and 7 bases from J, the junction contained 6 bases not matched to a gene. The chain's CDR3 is CSVVAGGPREQYF. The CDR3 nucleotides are TGCAGCGTTGTAGCGGGGGGGCCGCGGGAGCAGTACTTC.

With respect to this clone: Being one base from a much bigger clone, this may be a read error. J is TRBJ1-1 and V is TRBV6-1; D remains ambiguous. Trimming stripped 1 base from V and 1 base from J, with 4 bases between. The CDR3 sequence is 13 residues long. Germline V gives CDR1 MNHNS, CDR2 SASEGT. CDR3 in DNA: TGTGCCAGCAGTGAAGGATCGAACACTGAAGCTTTCTTT. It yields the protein CASSEGSNTEAFF.